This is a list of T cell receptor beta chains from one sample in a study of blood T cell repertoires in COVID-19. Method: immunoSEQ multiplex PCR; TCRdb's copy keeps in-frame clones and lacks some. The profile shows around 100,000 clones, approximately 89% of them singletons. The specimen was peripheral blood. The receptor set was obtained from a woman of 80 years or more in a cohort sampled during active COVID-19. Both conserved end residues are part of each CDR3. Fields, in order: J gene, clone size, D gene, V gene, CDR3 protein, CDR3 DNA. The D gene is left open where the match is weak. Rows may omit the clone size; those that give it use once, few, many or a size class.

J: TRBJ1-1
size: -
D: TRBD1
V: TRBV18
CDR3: CASSRYRGLEAFF
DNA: TGTGCCAGCTCAAGATACAGGGGCTTGGAAGCTTTCTTT

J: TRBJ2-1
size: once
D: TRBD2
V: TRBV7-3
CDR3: CASRPGTSVNEQFF
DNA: TGTGCCAGCAGGCCCGGGACTAGCGTCAATGAGCAGTTCTTC

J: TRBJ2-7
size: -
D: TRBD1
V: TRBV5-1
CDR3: CASSPGQGSSYEQYF
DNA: TGCGCCAGCAGCCCCGGACAGGGGAGCTCCTACGAGCAGTACTTC

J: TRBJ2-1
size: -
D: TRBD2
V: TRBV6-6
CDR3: CASSKRPSGGRDEQFF
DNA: TGTGCCAGCAGTAAACGTCCTAGCGGGGGCCGGGATGAGCAGTTCTTC

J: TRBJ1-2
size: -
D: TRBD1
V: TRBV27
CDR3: CASSATGGSYTF
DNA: TGTGCCAGCAGTGCTACAGGGGGCAGCTACACCTTC

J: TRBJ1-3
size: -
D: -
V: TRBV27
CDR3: CASSLSPAISGNTIYF
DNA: TGTGCCAGCAGTTTAAGCCCTGCTATTTCTGGAAACACCATATATTTT

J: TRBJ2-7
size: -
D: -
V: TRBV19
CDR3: CASSVTQVLHEQYF
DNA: TGTGCCAGTAGCGTCACACAGGTATTACACGAGCAGTACTTC

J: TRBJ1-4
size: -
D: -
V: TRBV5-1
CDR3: CASATQKGATNEKLFF
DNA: TGCGCCAGCGCCACCCAGAAGGGGGCAACTAATGAAAAACTGTTTTTT

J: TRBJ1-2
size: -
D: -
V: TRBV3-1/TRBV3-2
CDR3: CASSQGAGLYGYTF
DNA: TGTGCCAGCAGCCAAGGCGCAGGGCTATATGGCTACACCTTC

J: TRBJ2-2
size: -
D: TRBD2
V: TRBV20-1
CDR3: CSASKAGGDTGELFF
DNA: TGCAGTGCTAGTAAAGCGGGAGGTGACACCGGGGAGCTGTTTTTT

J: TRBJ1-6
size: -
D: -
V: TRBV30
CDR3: CAWSVFPSLHF
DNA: TGTGCCTGGAGTGTTTTTCCCTCCCTCCACTTT

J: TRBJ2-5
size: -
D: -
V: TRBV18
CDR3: CASTPIQETQYF
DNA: TGTGCCAGCACCCCTATTCAAGAGACCCAGTACTTC

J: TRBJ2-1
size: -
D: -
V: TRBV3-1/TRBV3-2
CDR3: CASSQVSDEQFF
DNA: TGTGCCAGCAGCCAAGTTTCTGATGAGCAGTTCTTC

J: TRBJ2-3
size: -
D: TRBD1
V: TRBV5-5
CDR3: CASSLLDGRGDTQYF
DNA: TGTGCCAGCAGCTTATTGGACGGCAGGGGGGATACGCAGTATTTT

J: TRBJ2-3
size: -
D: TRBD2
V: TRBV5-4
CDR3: CASSQAGVGTDTQYF
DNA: TGTGCCAGCAGCCAAGCGGGAGTCGGGACAGATACGCAGTATTTT

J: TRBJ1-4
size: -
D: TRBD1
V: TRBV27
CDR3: CASSWDRGREKLFF
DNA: TGTGCCAGCAGTTGGGACAGGGGGCGTGAAAAACTGTTTTTT

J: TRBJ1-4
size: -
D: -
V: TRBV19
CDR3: CASSIGTEPRKLFF
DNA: TGTGCCAGTAGTATAGGAACGGAGCCAAGAAAACTGTTTTTT

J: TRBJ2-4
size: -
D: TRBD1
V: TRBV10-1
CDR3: CATLMRSAPDRAQNIQYF
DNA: TGCGCCACCCTAATGAGGTCCGCACCCGACAGGGCGCAAAACATTCAGTACTTC

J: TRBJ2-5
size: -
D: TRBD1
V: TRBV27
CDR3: CASSFLRTGAETQYF
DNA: TGTGCCAGCAGTTTTTTGAGGACAGGGGCCGAGACCCAGTACTTC

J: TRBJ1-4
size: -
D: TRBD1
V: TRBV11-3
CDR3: CASSLEAGTGVATNEKLFF
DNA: TGTGCCAGCAGCTTAGAAGCCGGGACAGGGGTCGCGACTAATGAAAAACTGTTTTTT

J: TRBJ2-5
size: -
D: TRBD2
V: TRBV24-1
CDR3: CATSDAGGNEKTQYF
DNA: TGTGCCACCAGTGATGCGGGGGGAAACGAGAAGACCCAGTACTTC

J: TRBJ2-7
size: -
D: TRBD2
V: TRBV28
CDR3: CASSLIVFAGGYEQYF
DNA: TGTGCCAGCAGTTTAATTGTATTCGCGGGAGGCTACGAGCAGTACTTC

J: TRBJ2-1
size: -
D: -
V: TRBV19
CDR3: CASSLTAFSYNEQFF
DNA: TGTGCCAGTAGTCTGACAGCTTTCTCCTACAATGAGCAGTTCTTC

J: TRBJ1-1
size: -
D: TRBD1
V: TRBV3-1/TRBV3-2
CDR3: CASSQAGQGYTEAFF
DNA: TGTGCCAGCAGCCAAGCCGGACAGGGCTACACTGAAGCTTTCTTT

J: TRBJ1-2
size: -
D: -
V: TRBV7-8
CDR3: CASSLAQIPNYGYTF
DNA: TGTGCCAGCAGCTTAGCGCAGATTCCCAACTATGGCTACACCTTC

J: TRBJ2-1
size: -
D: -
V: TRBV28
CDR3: CASSSGGLHLTYNEQFF
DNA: TGTGCCAGCAGTTCAGGTGGACTCCATTTAACCTACAATGAGCAGTTCTTC

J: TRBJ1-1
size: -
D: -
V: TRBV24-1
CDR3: CATSDRTTPNEAFF
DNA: TGTGCCACCAGTGATAGGACAACACCGAATGAAGCTTTCTTT

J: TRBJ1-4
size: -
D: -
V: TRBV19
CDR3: CASSEGVIEEKLFF
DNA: TGTGCCAGTAGTGAGGGAGTAATCGAAGAAAAACTGTTTTTT

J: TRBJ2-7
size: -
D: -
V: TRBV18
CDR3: CASSPVGAMEYEQYF
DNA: TGTGCCAGCTCACCAGTGGGGGCGATGGAATACGAGCAGTACTTC

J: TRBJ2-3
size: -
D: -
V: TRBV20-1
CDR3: CSARDSGGTDTQYF
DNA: TGCAGTGCTCGTGATAGCGGAGGCACAGATACGCAGTATTTT

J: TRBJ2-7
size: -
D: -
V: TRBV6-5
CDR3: CASSYSGGSGEQYF
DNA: TGTGCCAGCAGTTACTCGGGGGGTTCGGGGGAGCAGTACTTC

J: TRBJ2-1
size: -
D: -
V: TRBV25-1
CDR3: CASSDAGPEQFF
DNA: TGTGCCAGCAGTGACGCGGGACCTGAGCAGTTCTTC

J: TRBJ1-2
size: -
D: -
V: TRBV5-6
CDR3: CASSLGESYGYTF
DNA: TGTGCCAGCAGCTTGGGAGAATCCTATGGCTACACCTTC

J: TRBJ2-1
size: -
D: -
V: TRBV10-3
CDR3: CAISGGASRDNEQFF
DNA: TGTGCCATCAGTGGGGGAGCCAGTAGGGACAATGAGCAGTTCTTC

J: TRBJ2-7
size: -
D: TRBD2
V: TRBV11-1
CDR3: CASSLGAGGPYEQYF
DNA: TGTGCCAGCAGCTTGGGTGCGGGGGGACCCTACGAGCAGTACTTC

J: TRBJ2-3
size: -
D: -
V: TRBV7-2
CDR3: CASSVQVSDTQYF
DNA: TGTGCCAGCAGCGTCCAGGTGTCAGATACGCAGTATTTT

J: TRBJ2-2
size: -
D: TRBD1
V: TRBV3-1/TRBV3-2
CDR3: CASSHFSGQGKSVELFF
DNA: TGTGCCAGCAGCCACTTCTCGGGACAGGGCAAAAGTGTGGAGCTGTTTTTT

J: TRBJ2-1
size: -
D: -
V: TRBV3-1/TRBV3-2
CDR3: CASGTVNEQFF
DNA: TGTGCCAGCGGGACTGTCAATGAGCAGTTCTTC

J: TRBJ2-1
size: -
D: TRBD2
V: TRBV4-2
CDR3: CASSQEGSGAYNEQFF
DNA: TGTGCCAGCAGCCAAGAGGGGAGCGGGGCCTACAATGAGCAGTTCTTC

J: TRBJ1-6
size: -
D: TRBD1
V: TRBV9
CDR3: CASSVSLRPDRADSPLHF
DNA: TGTGCCAGCAGCGTAAGCTTGCGGCCGGACAGGGCTGATTCACCCCTCCACTTT